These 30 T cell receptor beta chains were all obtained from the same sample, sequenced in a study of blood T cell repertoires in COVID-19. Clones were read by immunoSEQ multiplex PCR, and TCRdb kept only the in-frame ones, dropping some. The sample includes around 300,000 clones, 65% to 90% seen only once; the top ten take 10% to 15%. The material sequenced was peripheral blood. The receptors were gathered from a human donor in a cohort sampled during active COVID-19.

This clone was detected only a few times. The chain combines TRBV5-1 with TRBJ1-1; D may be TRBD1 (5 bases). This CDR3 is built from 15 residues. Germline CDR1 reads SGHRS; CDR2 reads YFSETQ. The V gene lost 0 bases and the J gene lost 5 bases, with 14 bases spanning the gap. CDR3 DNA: TGCGCCAGCAGCTTGGCGTCCTCAAGGGGTACTGAAGCTTTCTTT. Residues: CASSLASSRGTEAFF. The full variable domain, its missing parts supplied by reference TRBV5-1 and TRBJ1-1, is KAGVTQTPRYLIKTRGQQVTLSCSPISGHRSVSWYQQTPGQGLQFLFEYFSETQRNKGNFPGRFSGRQFSNSRSEMNVSTLELGDSALYLCASSLASSRGTEAFFGQGTRLTVV.

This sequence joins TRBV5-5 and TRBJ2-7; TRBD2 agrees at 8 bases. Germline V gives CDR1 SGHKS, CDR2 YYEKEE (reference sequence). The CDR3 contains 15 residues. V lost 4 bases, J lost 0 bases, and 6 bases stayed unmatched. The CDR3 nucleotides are TGTGCCAGCAGCGAAATAGCGGGGAGCTCCTACGAGCAGTACTTC. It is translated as CASSEIAGSSYEQYF.

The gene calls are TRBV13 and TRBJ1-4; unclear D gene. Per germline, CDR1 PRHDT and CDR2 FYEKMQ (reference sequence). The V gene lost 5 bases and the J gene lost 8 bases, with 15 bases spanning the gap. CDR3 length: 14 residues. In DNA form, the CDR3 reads TGTGCCAGCAGCCTAAACCATGGGCGAGAAAAACTGTTTTTT. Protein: CASSLNHGREKLFF. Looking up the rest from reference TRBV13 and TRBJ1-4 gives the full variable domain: AAGVIQSPRHLIKEKRETATLKCYPIPRHDTVYWYQQGPGQDPQFLISFYEKMQSDKGSIPDRFSAQQFSDYHSELNMSSLELGDSALYFCASSLNHGREKLFFGSGTQLSVL.

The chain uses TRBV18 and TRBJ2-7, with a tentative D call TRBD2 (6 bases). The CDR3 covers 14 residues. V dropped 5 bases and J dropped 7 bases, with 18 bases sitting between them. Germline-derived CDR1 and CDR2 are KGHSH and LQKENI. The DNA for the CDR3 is TGTGCCAGCTCAAGAGGGCGGGGTTCGAGTGAGCAGTACTTC. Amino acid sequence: CASSRGRGSSEQYF.

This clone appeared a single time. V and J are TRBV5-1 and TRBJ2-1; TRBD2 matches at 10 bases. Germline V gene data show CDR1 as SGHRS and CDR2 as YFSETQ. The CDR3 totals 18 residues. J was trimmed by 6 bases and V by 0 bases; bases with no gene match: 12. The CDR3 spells CASSLGLGRLAGANEQFF. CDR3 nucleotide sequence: TGCGCCAGCAGCTTGGGTCTAGGGCGGCTAGCGGGAGCCAATGAGCAGTTCTTC.

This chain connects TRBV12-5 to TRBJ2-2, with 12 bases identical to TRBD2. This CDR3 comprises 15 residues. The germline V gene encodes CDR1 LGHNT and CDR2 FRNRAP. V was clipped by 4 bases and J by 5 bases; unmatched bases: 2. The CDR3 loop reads CASGSGTSGTGELFF. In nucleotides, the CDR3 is TGTGCTAGTGGTTCCGGGACTAGCGGGACCGGGGAGCTGTTTTTT.

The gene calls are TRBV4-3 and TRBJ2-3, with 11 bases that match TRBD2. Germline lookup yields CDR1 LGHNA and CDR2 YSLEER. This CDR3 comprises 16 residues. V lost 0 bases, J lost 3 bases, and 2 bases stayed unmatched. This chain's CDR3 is CASSQDPSGGTDTQYF. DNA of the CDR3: TGCGCCAGCAGCCAAGATCCTAGCGGGGGGACAGATACGCAGTATTTT.

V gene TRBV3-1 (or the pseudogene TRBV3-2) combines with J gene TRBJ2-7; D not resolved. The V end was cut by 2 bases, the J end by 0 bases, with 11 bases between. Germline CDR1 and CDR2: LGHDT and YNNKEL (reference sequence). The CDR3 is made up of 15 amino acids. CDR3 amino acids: CASSQLDSISYEQYF. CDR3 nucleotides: TGTGCCAGCAGCCAACTTGACTCAATCTCCTACGAGCAGTACTTC.

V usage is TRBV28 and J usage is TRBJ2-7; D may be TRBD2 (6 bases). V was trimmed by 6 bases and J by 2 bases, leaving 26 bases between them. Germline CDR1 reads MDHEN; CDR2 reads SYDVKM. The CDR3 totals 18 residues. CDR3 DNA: TGTGCCAGCAGAGACTCGTTCGGCGGGAACCTTCAGCCCTACGAGCAGTACTTC. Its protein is CASRDSFGGNLQPYEQYF.

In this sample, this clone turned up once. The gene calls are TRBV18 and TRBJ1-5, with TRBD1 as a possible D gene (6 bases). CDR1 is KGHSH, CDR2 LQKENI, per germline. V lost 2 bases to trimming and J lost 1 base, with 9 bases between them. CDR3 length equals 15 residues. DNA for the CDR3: TGTGCCAGCTCACCAGGGGGCGCGAGCAATCAGCCCCAGCATTTT. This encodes CASSPGGASNQPQHF.

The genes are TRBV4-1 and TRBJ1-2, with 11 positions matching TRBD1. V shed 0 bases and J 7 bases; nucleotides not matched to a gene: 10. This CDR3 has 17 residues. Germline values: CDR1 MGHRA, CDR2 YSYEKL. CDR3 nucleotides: TGCGCCAGCAGCCAAGAGGGCGTCGGACAGGGGGCCGGTGGCTACACCTTC. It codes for CASSQEGVGQGAGGYTF.

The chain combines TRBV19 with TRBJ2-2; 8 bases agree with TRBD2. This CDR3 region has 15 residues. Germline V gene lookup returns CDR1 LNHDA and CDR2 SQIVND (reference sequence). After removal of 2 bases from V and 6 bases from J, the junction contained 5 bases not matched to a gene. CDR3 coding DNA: TGTGCCAGTAGTATATTGGGACTAGTTTCCGGGGAGCTGTTTTTT. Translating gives CASSILGLVSGELFF. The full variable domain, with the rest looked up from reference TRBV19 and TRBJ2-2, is DGGITQSPKYLFRKEGQNVTLSCEQNLNHDAMYWYRQDPGQGLRLIYYSQIVNDFQKGDIAEGYSVSREKKESFPLTVTSAQKNPTAFYLCASSILGLVSGELFFGEGSRLTVL.

In DNA form, the CDR3 reads TGTGCCCGTACCTTGGGGCCCGGTCAGCCCCAGCATTTT. Protein: CARTLGPGQPQHF. This rearrangement joins TRBV2 to TRBJ1-5, with D possibly matching TRBD1 (5 bases). Germline loops: CDR1 SNHLY, CDR2 FYNNEI. This CDR3 has 13 residues. Trimming took off 11 bases at V and 6 bases at J, with 17 bases between the two ends.

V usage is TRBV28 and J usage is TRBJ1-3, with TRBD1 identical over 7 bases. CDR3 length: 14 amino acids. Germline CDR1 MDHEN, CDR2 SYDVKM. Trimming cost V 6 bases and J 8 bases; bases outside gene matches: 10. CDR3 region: CASRYRQGWDTIYF. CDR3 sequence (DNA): TGTGCCAGCAGATACCGACAGGGTTGGGACACCATATATTTT.

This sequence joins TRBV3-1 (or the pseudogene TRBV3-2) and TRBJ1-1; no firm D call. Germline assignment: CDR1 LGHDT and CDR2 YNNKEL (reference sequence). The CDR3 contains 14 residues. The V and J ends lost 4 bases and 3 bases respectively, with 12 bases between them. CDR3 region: CASSRVSQDTEAFF. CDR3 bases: TGTGCCAGCAGCCGGGTAAGTCAGGACACTGAAGCTTTCTTT.

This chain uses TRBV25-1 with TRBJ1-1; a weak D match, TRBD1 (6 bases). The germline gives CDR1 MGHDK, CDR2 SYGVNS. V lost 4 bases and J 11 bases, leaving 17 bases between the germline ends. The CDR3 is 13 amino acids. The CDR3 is CASSGRTVGVAFF. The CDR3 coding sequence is TGTGCCAGCAGTGGACGGACAGTTGGGGTGGCTTTCTTT.

Written as DNA, the CDR3 is TGTGCCAGCATCCCGCAGGCGGGAGGACCCTCCTACAATGAGCAGTTCTTC. Residues: CASIPQAGGPSYNEQFF. V is TRBV5-4 and J is TRBJ2-1; the match to TRBD2 covers 8 bases. The germline V gene has CDR1 SGHNT and CDR2 YYREEE (reference sequence). This CDR3 has 17 residues. V gave up 6 bases and J gave up 0 bases; unmatched junction bases: 11.

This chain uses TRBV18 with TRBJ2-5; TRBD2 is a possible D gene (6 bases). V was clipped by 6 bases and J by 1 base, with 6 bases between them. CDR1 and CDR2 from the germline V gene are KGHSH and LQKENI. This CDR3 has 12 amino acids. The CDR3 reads CASSGSQETQYF. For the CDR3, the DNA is TGTGCCAGCTCCGGGAGCCAAGAGACCCAGTACTTC.

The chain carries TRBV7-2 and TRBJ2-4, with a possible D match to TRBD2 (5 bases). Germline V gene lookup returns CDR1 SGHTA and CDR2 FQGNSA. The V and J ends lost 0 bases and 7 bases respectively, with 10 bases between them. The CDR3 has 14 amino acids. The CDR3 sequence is CASSLAVGGNIQYF. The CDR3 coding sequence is TGTGCCAGCAGCTTAGCCGTAGGCGGGAACATTCAGTACTTC.

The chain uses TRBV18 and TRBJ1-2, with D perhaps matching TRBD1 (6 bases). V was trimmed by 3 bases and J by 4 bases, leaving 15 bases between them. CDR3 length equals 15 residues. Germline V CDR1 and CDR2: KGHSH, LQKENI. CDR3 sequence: CASSPFGTNIYGYTF. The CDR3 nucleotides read TGTGCCAGCTCACCGTTCGGGACAAATATCTATGGCTACACCTTC.

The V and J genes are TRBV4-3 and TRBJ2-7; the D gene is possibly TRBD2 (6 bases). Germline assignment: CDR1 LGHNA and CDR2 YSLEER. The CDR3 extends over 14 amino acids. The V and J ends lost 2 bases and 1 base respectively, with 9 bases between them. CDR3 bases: TGCGCCAGCAGCCAATCGGCGGGGTCCTACGAGCAGTACTTC. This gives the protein CASSQSAGSYEQYF.

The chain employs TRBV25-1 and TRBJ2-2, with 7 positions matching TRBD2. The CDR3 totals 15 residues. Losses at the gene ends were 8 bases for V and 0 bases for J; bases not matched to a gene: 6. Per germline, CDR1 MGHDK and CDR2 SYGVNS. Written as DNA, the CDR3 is TGTGCCAGCCGCCGGGGGGAGGCGAACACCGGGGAGCTGTTTTTT. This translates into CASRRGEANTGELFF.

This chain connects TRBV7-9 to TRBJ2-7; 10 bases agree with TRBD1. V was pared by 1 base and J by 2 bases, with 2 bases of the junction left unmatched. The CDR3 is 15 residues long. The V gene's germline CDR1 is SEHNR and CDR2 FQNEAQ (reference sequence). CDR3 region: CASSLVGTGAYEQYF. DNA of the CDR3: TGTGCCAGCAGCTTAGTGGGGACAGGGGCCTACGAGCAGTACTTC.

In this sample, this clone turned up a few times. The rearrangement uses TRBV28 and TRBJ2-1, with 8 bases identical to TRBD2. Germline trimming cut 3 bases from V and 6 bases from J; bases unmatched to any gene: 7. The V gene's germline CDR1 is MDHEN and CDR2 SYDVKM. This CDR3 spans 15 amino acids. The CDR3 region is CASSLRTSLGNEQFF. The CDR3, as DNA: TGTGCCAGCAGTTTGAGGACTAGCCTAGGCAATGAGCAGTTCTTC.

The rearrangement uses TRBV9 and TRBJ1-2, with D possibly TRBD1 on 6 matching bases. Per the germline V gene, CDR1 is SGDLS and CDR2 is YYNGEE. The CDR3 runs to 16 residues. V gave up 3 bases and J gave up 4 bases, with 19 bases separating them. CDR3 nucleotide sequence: TGTGCCAGCAGCGCGTCCCGGGGGGGGCACTTCTATGGCTACACCTTC. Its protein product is CASSASRGGHFYGYTF.

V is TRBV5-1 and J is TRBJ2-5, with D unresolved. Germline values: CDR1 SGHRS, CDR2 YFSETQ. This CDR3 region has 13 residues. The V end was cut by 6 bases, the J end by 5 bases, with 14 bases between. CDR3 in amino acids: CASNGGHGETQYF. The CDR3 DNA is TGCGCCAGCAATGGCGGTCACGGGGAGACCCAGTACTTC.

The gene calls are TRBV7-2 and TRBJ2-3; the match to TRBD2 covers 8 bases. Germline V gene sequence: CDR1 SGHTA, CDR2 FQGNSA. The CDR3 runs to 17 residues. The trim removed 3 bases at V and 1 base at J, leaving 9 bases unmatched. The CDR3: CASSLSGPGGGTDTQYF. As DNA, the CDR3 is TGTGCCAGCAGCTTGAGCGGGCCCGGGGGGGGCACAGATACGCAGTATTTT.

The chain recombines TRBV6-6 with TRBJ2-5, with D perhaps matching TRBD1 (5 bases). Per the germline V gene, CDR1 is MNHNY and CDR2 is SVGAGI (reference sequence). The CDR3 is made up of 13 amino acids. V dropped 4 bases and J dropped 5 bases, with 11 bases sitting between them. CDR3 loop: CASSFQGFETQYF. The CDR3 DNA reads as TGTGCCAGCAGTTTCCAGGGATTCGAGACCCAGTACTTC.

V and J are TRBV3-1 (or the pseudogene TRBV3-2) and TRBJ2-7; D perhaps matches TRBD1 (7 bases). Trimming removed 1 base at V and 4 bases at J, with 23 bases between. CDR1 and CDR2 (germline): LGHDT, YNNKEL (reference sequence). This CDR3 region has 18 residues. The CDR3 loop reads CASSQVGGIGGTAYEQYF. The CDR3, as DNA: TGTGCCAGCAGCCAAGTGGGTGGTATTGGCGGGACAGCTTACGAGCAGTACTTC.

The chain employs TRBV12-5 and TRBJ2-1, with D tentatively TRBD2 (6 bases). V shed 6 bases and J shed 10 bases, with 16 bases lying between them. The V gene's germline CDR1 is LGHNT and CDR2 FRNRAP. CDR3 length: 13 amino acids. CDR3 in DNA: TGTGCTAGTGGGATCCTTGGCGGGGAAGAGCAGTTCTTC. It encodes CASGILGGEEQFF.